A single sample is the source of the 22 T cell receptor beta chains below, sequenced in a study of blood T cell repertoires in COVID-19. Profiling relied on immunoSEQ multiplex PCR, and the TCRdb table lists in-frame clones only, not all of them. The data hold fewer than 500,000 clones, with roughly 90% observed a single time. The sample consisted of peripheral blood. All receptors derive from a man aged 18-30 years with COVID-19, enrolled during active disease.

The rearrangement joins TRBV4-1 to TRBJ1-2; D may be TRBD1 (6 bases). The CDR3 sequence is 14 residues long. Trimming took off 2 bases at V and 4 bases at J, with 11 bases between the two ends. From germline, CDR1 is MGHRA and CDR2 YSYEKL. This CDR3 reads CASSQWGTTYGYTF. CDR3 sequence (DNA): TGCGCCAGCAGCCAATGGGGGACAACCTATGGCTACACCTTC.

The V and J genes are TRBV18 and TRBJ1-1; 7 bases agree with TRBD1. Losses at the gene ends were 3 bases for V and 6 bases for J; bases not matched to a gene: 4. CDR1 and CDR2 (germline): KGHSH, LQKENI. The length of the CDR3 is 13 residues. CDR3 amino acids: CASSPQGGSEAFF. The DNA of the CDR3 is TGTGCCAGCTCACCTCAAGGGGGCTCTGAAGCTTTCTTT.

The rearrangement uses TRBV7-8 and TRBJ1-3; D uncertain. The length of the CDR3 is 14 residues. V lost 6 bases and J lost 2, with 11 bases in between. Per germline, CDR1 SGHVS and CDR2 FQNEAQ. CDR3 region: CASSLPGAGNTIYF. The DNA for the CDR3 is TGTGCCAGCAGTTTACCCGGGGCTGGAAACACCATATATTTT.

This clone was observed a few times. V and J are TRBV7-9 and TRBJ2-7, with 13 bases aligning to TRBD2. V shed 4 bases, J shed 3 bases, and the junction held 6 bases outside the gene matches. Germline V gene sequence: CDR1 SEHNR, CDR2 FQNEAQ (reference sequence). The CDR3 extends over 16 amino acids. CDR3 nucleotides: TGTGCCAGCAGCTCGGGACTAGCGGGGCCCTTCTACGAGCAGTACTTC. This sequence encodes CASSSGLAGPFYEQYF.

The chain has TRBV2 and TRBJ1-2; a possible D gene is TRBD1 (6 bases). The CDR3 is 12 residues long. Germline CDR1 reads SNHLY; CDR2 reads FYNNEI. Between the trimmed V and J ends, which lost 8 bases and 8 bases, there was a span of 15 bases. In nucleotides, the CDR3 is TGTGCCAGCCTAAGACAGGTTTGGGGCTACACCTTC. Its translation is CASLRQVWGYTF.

V gene TRBV19 combines with J gene TRBJ2-5, with TRBD1 matching over 9 bases. Germline V gene data show CDR1 as LNHDA and CDR2 as SQIVND (reference sequence). This CDR3 spans 15 amino acids. The V and J ends lost 3 bases and 2 bases, in that order; junction bases with no gene match: 4. The CDR3 spells CASSMGGTGQETQYF. As DNA, the CDR3 is TGTGCCAGTAGTATGGGCGGGACAGGGCAAGAGACCCAGTACTTC. Full variable domain (missing parts from reference TRBV19 and TRBJ2-5): DGGITQSPKYLFRKEGQNVTLSCEQNLNHDAMYWYRQDPGQGLRLIYYSQIVNDFQKGDIAEGYSVSREKKESFPLTVTSAQKNPTAFYLCASSMGGTGQETQYFGPGTRLLVL.

A remark on this clone: Different DNA sequences within this sample yield the same CDR3. The V call is TRBV20-1, the J call TRBJ2-7; unclear D gene. Deletions cut 4 bases from V and 0 bases from J, with 4 bases between. This CDR3 is built from 11 residues. Germline-derived CDR1 and CDR2 are DFQATT and SNEGSKA (reference sequence). CDR3 in DNA: TGCAGTGCTACGGGCTCCTACGAGCAGTACTTC. Protein: CSATGSYEQYF.

The chain employs TRBV3-1 (or the pseudogene TRBV3-2) and TRBJ2-2; 7 nucleotides agree with TRBD2. CDR3 length: 14 residues. The J segment lost 7 bases and the V segment lost 3 bases, leaving 5 bases of the junction unmatched. Germline values: CDR1 LGHDT, CDR2 YNNKEL (reference sequence). The CDR3 spells CASSHREAGGELFF. DNA of the CDR3: TGTGCCAGCAGCCACCGGGAGGCCGGCGGGGAGCTGTTTTTT.

This clone was detected only once. This sequence joins TRBV5-1 and TRBJ1-1; a weak D match, TRBD1 (6 bases). The length of the CDR3 is 18 residues. The germline CDR1 and CDR2 sequences are SGHRS and YFSETQ. V was clipped by 0 bases and J by 4 bases, with 22 bases between them. The CDR3 region has the DNA TGCGCCAGCAGCTTGGAGGCAGGGGCGCTCGTTGGTCTCACTGAAGCTTTCTTT. Amino acids: CASSLEAGALVGLTEAFF.

The chain links TRBV7-6 to TRBJ1-1, with 7 positions matching TRBD1. Trimming removed 5 bases from V and 1 base from J; junction bases left unmatched: 10. The CDR3 has 16 residues. Germline V lookup: CDR1 SGHVS, CDR2 FNYEAQ. The chain's CDR3 is CASSPTTGSPNTEAFF. CDR3 DNA: TGTGCCAGCAGCCCCACGACAGGGAGCCCGAACACTGAAGCTTTCTTT.

In its sample, this clone was seen a few times. The rearrangement uses TRBV6-5 and TRBJ1-5; no reliable D call. The V gene lost 5 bases and the J gene lost 6 bases, with 11 bases spanning the gap. The CDR3 is 13 residues long. Germline V gene sequence: CDR1 MNHEY, CDR2 SVGAGI. The CDR3, as DNA: TGTGCCAGCAGTCTTGAGGGATTTCAGCCCCAGCATTTT. This encodes CASSLEGFQPQHF.

Note on this clone: Additional DNA sequences in this sample encode the identical CDR3. The genes are TRBV19 and TRBJ2-1; D remains unclear. The CDR3 contains 14 residues. The germline V and J ends were trimmed by 1 base and 3 bases, with 7 bases remaining between them. CDR1 is LNHDA, CDR2 SQIVND, per germline (reference sequence). The CDR3 DNA reads as TGTGCCAGTAGTATAGCTGGCAGCTACAATGAGCAGTTCTTC. Encoded protein: CASSIAGSYNEQFF.

J is TRBJ2-5 and V is TRBV29-1; TRBD2 matches 12 bases. Germline CDR1 SQVTM, CDR2 ANQGSEA. The V gene end was trimmed by 4 bases and the J gene end by 5 bases; junction bases not matched to a gene: 14. The CDR3 spans 17 residues. The CDR3 nucleotides are TGCAGCGTTGGGGGGCCACTAGCGGGGGGCCCGGCGGAGACCCAGTACTTC. This translates into CSVGGPLAGGPAETQYF.

This sequence joins TRBV5-1 and TRBJ1-1; D is unresolved. V was shortened by 0 bases and J by 5 bases, with 11 bases between the two germline ends. Per germline, CDR1 SGHRS and CDR2 YFSETQ. The CDR3 has 14 residues. Written as DNA, the CDR3 is TGCGCCAGCAGCTTGGATCCGGGAGGGACTGAAGCTTTCTTT. Translation gives CASSLDPGGTEAFF.

This chain connects TRBV3-1 (or the pseudogene TRBV3-2) to TRBJ2-2; D unclear. V lost 5 bases and J lost 1, with 5 bases in between. CDR3 length: 13 residues. Germline V gene sequence: CDR1 LGHDT, CDR2 YNNKEL (reference sequence). The CDR3 DNA reads as TGTGCCAGCAGCGTCCGGAACACCGGGGAGCTGTTTTTT. This codes for CASSVRNTGELFF.

The V and J genes are TRBV13 and TRBJ2-2; TRBD1 is a possible D gene (7 bases). CDR1 is PRHDT, CDR2 FYEKMQ, per germline (reference sequence). There are 18 residues in the CDR3. V lost 2 bases and J lost 5, with 21 bases in between. The CDR3 here is CASSLWRDSASPTGELFF. DNA for the CDR3: TGTGCCAGCAGCTTATGGCGGGACAGTGCCAGTCCGACCGGGGAGCTGTTTTTT.

The J gene is TRBJ2-1, the V gene TRBV10-3, with 9 nucleotides matching TRBD2. This CDR3 comprises 17 residues. After removal of 2 bases from V and 0 bases from J, the junction contained 5 bases not matched to a gene. Germline V CDR1 and CDR2: ENHRY, SYGVKD. In nucleotides, the CDR3 is TGTGCCATCAGTGAGCCTAGCGGGATACCCTCCTACAATGAGCAGTTCTTC. Its protein product is CAISEPSGIPSYNEQFF.

The chain links TRBV4-2 to TRBJ2-3; 9 nucleotides line up with TRBD2. In germline, CDR1 is LGHNA, CDR2 YNFKEQ. The CDR3 spans 15 residues. Trimming at V came to 5 bases and at J to 2 bases, leaving 5 bases not matched to a gene. The CDR3 reads CASSSLAGPTDTQYF. The CDR3 DNA sequence: TGTGCCAGCAGCTCCCTAGCGGGGCCCACAGATACGCAGTATTTT.

V is TRBV2 and J is TRBJ2-1, with D unresolved. V shed 3 bases and J shed 9 bases, with 9 bases lying between them. Germline V gives CDR1 SNHLY, CDR2 FYNNEI. The CDR3 is 12 amino acids. In DNA form, the CDR3 reads TGTGCCAGCAGTGAGTCCCGCGTTGAGCAGTTCTTC. As protein: CASSESRVEQFF. Based on the CDR3 plus reference TRBV2 and TRBJ2-1, the full variable domain is EPEVTQTPSHQVTQMGQEVILRCVPISNHLYFYWYRQILGQKVEFLVSFYNNEISEKSEIFDDQFSVERPDGSNFTLKIRSTKLEDSAMYFCASSESRVEQFFGPGTRLTVL.

The table lists this clone with a count of one. The gene calls are TRBV18 and TRBJ1-2, with 7 nucleotides matching TRBD1. CDR1 and CDR2 from the germline V gene are KGHSH and LQKENI. This CDR3 comprises 16 residues. Losses at the gene ends were 3 bases for V and 8 bases for J; bases not matched to a gene: 15. The DNA for the CDR3 is TGTGCCAGCTCACCCGTTGGACAGGTGCTAAATCTCGGCTACACCTTC. This translates into CASSPVGQVLNLGYTF. The complete variable domain, with remaining parts taken from reference TRBV18 and TRBJ1-2, reads NAGVMQNPRHLVRRRGQEARLRCSPMKGHSHVYWYRQLPEEGLKFMVYLQKENIIDESGMPKERFSAEFPKEGPSILRIQQVVRGDSAAYFCASSPVGQVLNLGYTFGSGTRLTVV.

The chain uses TRBV14 and TRBJ1-2; D remains unclear. The CDR3 has 13 amino acids. Trimming shortened V by 2 bases and J by 5 bases, and 9 bases separated the two germline ends. Germline CDR1 reads SGHDN; CDR2 reads FVKESK. The CDR3 DNA reads as TGTGCCAGCAGCCAAACCCGGGATTATGGCTACACCTTC. Translating gives CASSQTRDYGYTF.

The genes are TRBV24-1 and TRBJ2-1; TRBD2 aligns across 7 bases. CDR3 length: 15 residues. From germline, CDR1 is KGHDR and CDR2 SFDVKD. The V and J ends lost 5 bases and 7 bases, in that order; junction bases with no gene match: 10. CDR3 loop: CATSVGGGPLNEQFF. In DNA form, the CDR3 reads TGTGCCACCAGTGTGGGGGGAGGGCCGCTTAATGAGCAGTTCTTC.